Following are 2 T cell receptor beta chains from one sample sequenced in a study of blood T cell repertoires in COVID-19 (TCRdb year 2020). Library preparation was by the immunoSEQ multiplex PCR assay. TCRdb holds this immuneACCESS table with in-frame rearrangements only. Some clones are missing; in checked studies, unresolved V genes explain under half, and the rest has no known cause. This sample comprises 400,000 to 550,000 clones, around 89% of them detected only once. The ten biggest clones cover approximately 4.3% of the sample. Specimen: peripheral blood. These receptors all come from a woman in her 30s with acute or convalescent COVID-19.

V is TRBV15 and J is TRBJ2-2, with D unclear. Looked up from germline, CDR1 is LNHNV and CDR2 is YYDKDF (reference sequence). The CDR3 spans 13 residues. The V gene lost 5 bases and the J gene lost 6 bases, with 10 bases spanning the gap. The DNA for the CDR3 is TGTGCCACCAGCTTAACTATAGCCGGGGAGCTGTTTTTT. It yields the protein CATSLTIAGELFF.

This chain joins TRBV5-1 and TRBJ1-4; D call uncertain. V lost 5 bases, J lost 8 bases, and 10 bases lay in between. Germline V CDR1 and CDR2: SGHRS, YFSETQ. The CDR3 contains 12 residues. The DNA for the CDR3 is TGCGCCAGCAGGACTGAAGGAGAAAAACTGTTTTTT. The encoded protein is CASRTEGEKLFF.